The present entry profiles one TCR beta chain with its context. The data are from a study of blood T cell repertoires in COVID-19. For the study at large: Both acute and convalescent COVID-19 samples were obtained from the United States, Italy and Spain. T cells, B-cell-depleted T cells, or PBMCs supplied cDNA or gDNA.

Per the germline V gene, CDR1 is LGHNA and CDR2 is YSLEER. The length of the CDR3 is 15 residues. Trimming took off 4 bases at V and 2 bases at J, with 15 bases between the two ends. As processed by the authors: Estimation of nucleated cell counts relied on the amplification of reference gene primers. Clones were sequenced by immunoSEQ multiplex PCR, and TCRdb holds only the in-frame ones, with some missing. V, J and clone size reflect that table, while D and trimming were determined from the DNA. The table shows some 20,000 clones, with almost 85% occurring only once. The rearrangement joins TRBV4-3 to TRBJ2-7; maybe TRBD1 (6 bases). The sequence came from a man older than 75 with acute or convalescent COVID-19. Input material: peripheral blood. In DNA form, the CDR3 reads TGCGCCAGCAGCCGCAACCGGGACAAGACCTACGAGCAGTACTTC. Translated, it gives CASSRNRDKTYEQYF.